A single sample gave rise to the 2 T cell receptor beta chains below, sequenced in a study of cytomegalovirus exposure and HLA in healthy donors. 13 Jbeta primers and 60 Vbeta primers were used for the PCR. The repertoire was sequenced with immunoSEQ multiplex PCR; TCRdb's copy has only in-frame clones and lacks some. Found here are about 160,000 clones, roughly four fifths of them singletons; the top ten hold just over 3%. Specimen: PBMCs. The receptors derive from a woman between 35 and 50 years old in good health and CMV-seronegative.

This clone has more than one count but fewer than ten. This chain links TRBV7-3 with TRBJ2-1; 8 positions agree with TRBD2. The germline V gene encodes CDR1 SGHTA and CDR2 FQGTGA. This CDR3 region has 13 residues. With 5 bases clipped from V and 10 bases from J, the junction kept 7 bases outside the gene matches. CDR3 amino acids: CASSIDSGEEQFF. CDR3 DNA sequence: TGTGCCAGCAGCATTGATAGCGGGGAAGAGCAGTTCTTC.

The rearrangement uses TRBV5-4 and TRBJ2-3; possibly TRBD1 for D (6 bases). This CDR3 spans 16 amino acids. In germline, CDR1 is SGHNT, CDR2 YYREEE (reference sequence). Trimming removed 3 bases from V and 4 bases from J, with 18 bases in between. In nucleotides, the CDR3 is TGTGCCAGCAGCTCTGAACAGGGTCGTTGGGCAGATACGCAGTATTTT. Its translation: CASSSEQGRWADTQYF.